The text below deals with one TCR beta chain. The data were taken from a study of blood T cell repertoires in COVID-19. About the research overall: Nucleic acid was either cDNA or gDNA, and it came from T cells, B-cell-depleted T cells, or PBMCs.

Methods used by the authors: Estimation of nucleated cell counts relied on the amplification of reference gene primers. This table comes from immunoSEQ multiplex PCR, and its TCRdb copy is limited to in-frame clones, with some not included. V and J calls and clone size are as listed in that table; D and trimming were resolved from the DNA. The sample includes some 47,000 clones, about nine tenths of them seen just once. Germline trimming cut 2 bases from V and 8 bases from J; bases unmatched to any gene: 8. The CDR3 contains 15 residues. Germline CDR1 SGDLS, CDR2 YYNGEE. This clonotype originated in a man between 65 and 80 years old with acute or convalescent COVID-19. The rearrangement joins TRBV9 to TRBJ2-1; 9 nucleotides line up with TRBD1. Sample: peripheral blood. Written as DNA, the CDR3 is TGTGCCAGCAGCGTTTGGGCAGGGGACAGGGATGAGCAGTTCTTC. It codes for CASSVWAGDRDEQFF.